The 28 T cell receptor beta chains below all came from one sample that was sequenced in a study of blood T cell repertoires in COVID-19. Method: immunoSEQ multiplex PCR; TCRdb's copy keeps in-frame clones and lacks some. The sample lists approximately 260,000 clones; around 85% were seen once. The sample consisted of peripheral blood. The receptors come from a woman older than 75 with acute or convalescent COVID-19.

The chain is built from TRBV29-1 and TRBJ2-5; 10 bases map to TRBD2. The CDR3 sequence is 15 residues long. Looked up from germline, CDR1 is SQVTM and CDR2 is ANQGSEA. Unmatched junction bases numbered 3, after V lost 1 base and J lost 1 base. The CDR3 nucleotides are TGCAGCGTTGAAGGAAAGCGGGGGGGCCAAGAGACCCAGTACTTC. This gives the protein CSVEGKRGGQETQYF. The variable domain in full, completed from reference TRBV29-1 and TRBJ2-5, reads SAVISQKPSRDICQRGTSLTIQCQVDSQVTMMFWYRQQPGQSLTLIATANQGSEATYESGFVIDKFPISRPNLTFSTLTVSNMSPEDSSIYLCSVEGKRGGQETQYFGPGTRLLVL.

The chain carries TRBV7-9 and TRBJ1-3, with 8 bases fitting TRBD1. Trimming took 6 bases from V and 0 from J; bases not matched to a gene: 10. CDR1 and CDR2 from the germline V gene are SEHNR and FQNEAQ (reference sequence). The CDR3 is made up of 17 amino acids. The CDR3 DNA is TGTGCCAGCAGTCCCGGGACAGGCGTCTTCTCTGGAAACACCATATATTTT. Amino acids: CASSPGTGVFSGNTIYF.

The chain recombines TRBV10-2 with TRBJ1-1; a weak D match, TRBD1 (5 bases). Germline CDR1 reads WSHSY; CDR2 reads SAAADI. V was clipped by 6 bases and J by 1 base, with 9 bases between them. The CDR3 is 13 residues long. The CDR3 sequence is CASRGTGNTEAFF. For the CDR3, the DNA is TGCGCCAGCAGGGGTACAGGGAACACTGAAGCTTTCTTT.

This sequence joins TRBV12-3 or TRBV12-4 and TRBJ2-7, with D perhaps TRBD1 (6 bases). The germline V and J ends were trimmed by 8 bases and 0 bases, with 11 bases remaining between them. The CDR3 runs 13 residues. The CDR3 here is CASATGHSYEQYF. The CDR3, as DNA: TGTGCCAGCGCTACGGGACACTCCTACGAGCAGTACTTC.

This chain connects TRBV9 to TRBJ1-6; 10 nucleotides align to TRBD1. The V and J ends lost 4 bases and 7 bases, in that order; junction bases with no gene match: 8. This CDR3 spans 16 amino acids. The germline CDR1 and CDR2 sequences are SGDLS and YYNGEE. CDR3 DNA: TGTGCCAGCAGCACACGGACAGGGGGATCGAATTCACCCCTCCACTTT. Protein: CASSTRTGGSNSPLHF.

The chain combines TRBV7-8 with TRBJ2-3; a weak D match, TRBD1 (5 bases). The CDR3 spans 14 residues. V lost 3 bases to trimming and J lost 3 bases, with 10 bases between them. The germline V gene has CDR1 SGHVS and CDR2 FQNEAQ. The CDR3 coding sequence is TGTGCCAGCAGCTTTCAGGGTTGGACAGATACGCAGTATTTT. Translated: CASSFQGWTDTQYF.

The gene calls are TRBV7-9 and TRBJ1-2; weak D call: TRBD1 (6 bases). Trimming cost V 5 bases and J 7 bases, with 23 bases left between them. Germline CDR1 SEHNR, CDR2 FQNEAQ (reference sequence). The CDR3 totals 16 residues. The chain's CDR3 is CASSTGTMRIGSGYTF. The CDR3 DNA follows: TGTGCCAGCAGCACCGGGACAATGCGAATCGGCAGTGGCTACACCTTC.

The chain joins TRBV7-9 to TRBJ1-1, with 8 bases aligning to TRBD1. J was trimmed by 4 bases and V by 5 bases; bases with no gene match: 9. In germline, CDR1 is SEHNR, CDR2 FQNEAQ (reference sequence). There are 15 residues in the CDR3. Written as DNA, the CDR3 is TGTGCCAGCAGCCCCAGAGACAGGGGTCCCACTGAAGCTTTCTTT. It translates to CASSPRDRGPTEAFF.

The J gene is TRBJ1-2, the V gene TRBV27, with D possibly matching TRBD1 (6 bases). Germline loops: CDR1 MNHEY, CDR2 SMNVEV (reference sequence). V was pared by 4 bases and J by 1 base, with 10 bases between. This CDR3 is 14 amino acids long. The CDR3 DNA reads TGTGCCAGCAGTTCGATCAGGGGTAACTATGGCTACACCTTC. Protein sequence: CASSSIRGNYGYTF.

The table lists this clone with a few counts. The V and J genes are TRBV27 and TRBJ2-3; TRBD2 matches 11 bases. With V trimmed by 5 bases and J by 6 bases, 7 bases remained unmatched. The CDR3 is 15 residues long. Germline loops: CDR1 MNHEY, CDR2 SMNVEV (reference sequence). The CDR3 nucleotides are TGTGCCAGCAGTCCGACTAGCGGGGCTTGGGATACGCAGTATTTT. The encoded protein is CASSPTSGAWDTQYF.

This clone was counted only a few times. This chain connects TRBV27 to TRBJ1-6; D call uncertain. The CDR3 is 13 amino acids. V was shortened by 6 bases and J by 8 bases, with 11 bases between the two germline ends. Germline V gene lookup returns CDR1 MNHEY and CDR2 SMNVEV (reference sequence). CDR3: CASSERGDSPLHF. CDR3 sequence (DNA): TGTGCCAGCAGCGAACGGGGTGATTCACCCCTCCACTTT.

This chain connects TRBV2 to TRBJ2-1, with 16 bases matching TRBD2. The CDR3 has 17 residues. The germline V gene has CDR1 SNHLY and CDR2 FYNNEI. Losses at the gene ends were 6 bases for V and 6 bases for J; bases not matched to a gene: 8. CDR3 amino acids: CASRLPGLAGGLNEQFF. As DNA, the CDR3 is TGTGCCAGCAGGCTACCGGGACTAGCGGGGGGGCTCAATGAGCAGTTCTTC.

This clone occurred many times. The J gene is TRBJ1-5, the V gene TRBV6-6; a possible D gene is TRBD1 (5 bases). Per the germline V gene, CDR1 is MNHNY and CDR2 is SVGAGI (reference sequence). V lost 0 bases to trimming and J lost 0 bases, with 9 bases between them. CDR3 size: 16 residues. The CDR3 here is CASSYSTGGSNQPQHF. Written as DNA, the CDR3 is TGTGCCAGCAGTTACTCTACCGGGGGTAGCAATCAGCCCCAGCATTTT.

J is TRBJ2-3 and V is TRBV4-2, with 9 bases fitting TRBD2. Germline V gene data show CDR1 as LGHNA and CDR2 as YNFKEQ. Trimming cost V 1 base and J 2 bases; bases outside gene matches: 4. This CDR3 spans 16 amino acids. The CDR3 sequence is CASSQGPSGATDTQYF. CDR3 nucleotide sequence: TGTGCCAGCAGCCAAGGCCCTAGCGGGGCCACAGATACGCAGTATTTT.

This chain joins TRBV5-5 and TRBJ1-3, with TRBD1 matching 7 bases. J gave up 5 bases and V 0 bases, and 5 bases lay outside the gene matches. Germline CDR1 reads SGHKS; CDR2 reads YYEKEE (reference sequence). This CDR3 has 15 residues. The CDR3: CASSLERDSRNTIYF. The CDR3 coding sequence is TGTGCCAGCAGCTTGGAAAGGGACAGTAGAAACACCATATATTTT.

This chain joins TRBV9 and TRBJ2-6; D possibly corresponds to TRBD1 (5 bases). The germline V gene encodes CDR1 SGDLS and CDR2 YYNGEE. The length of the CDR3 is 17 residues. V lost 0 bases, J lost 3 bases, and 13 bases lay in between. CDR3 protein: CASSVGAGSVGANVLTF. The CDR3 DNA is TGTGCCAGCAGCGTAGGGGCAGGGTCTGTTGGGGCCAACGTCCTGACTTTC.

J is TRBJ1-2 and V is TRBV14, with 9 nucleotides matching TRBD1. There are 14 residues in the CDR3. V lost 4 bases to trimming and J lost 7 bases; unmatched junction nucleotides: 7. Germline CDR1 is SGHDN and CDR2 is FVKESK. The CDR3 here is CASSPKRTGVGYTF. In nucleotides, the CDR3 is TGTGCCAGCAGCCCAAAACGGACAGGGGTTGGCTACACCTTC.

This clone was found many times. V and J are TRBV15 and TRBJ2-7, with D maybe TRBD1 (6 bases). Trimming took off 5 bases at V and 2 bases at J, with 13 bases between the two ends. The germline CDR1 and CDR2 sequences are LNHNV and YYDKDF (reference sequence). The CDR3 has 14 residues. The DNA for the CDR3 is TGTGCCACCAGCCAAGAGGACAGAACCTACGAGCAGTACTTC. Translated, it gives CATSQEDRTYEQYF.

CDR3 in amino acids: CASSQFYRSGYTF. The CDR3 bases are TGTGCCAGCAGCCAATTCTATCGAAGTGGCTACACCTTC. The rearrangement links TRBV14 to TRBJ1-2, with unresolved D. The germline gives CDR1 SGHDN, CDR2 FVKESK. This CDR3 is 13 amino acids long. The ends were cut back, 2 bases at V and 7 bases at J, with 11 bases in the middle.

The V and J genes are TRBV27 and TRBJ1-1; a possible D gene is TRBD1 (5 bases). CDR3 size: 12 residues. Germline CDR1 MNHEY, CDR2 SMNVEV (reference sequence). V was clipped by 3 bases and J by 7 bases, with 9 bases between them. The CDR3 sequence is CASSFQGGEAFF. In nucleotides, the CDR3 is TGTGCCAGCAGTTTTCAGGGAGGTGAAGCTTTCTTT.

The chain employs TRBV27 and TRBJ1-1; TRBD1 matches at 8 bases. The CDR3 sequence is 17 residues long. CDR1 MNHEY and CDR2 SMNVEV come from the germline V gene (reference sequence). V lost 4 bases and J lost 2; bases outside the gene matches: 12. CDR3 nucleotides: TGTGCCAGCAGTTGGACAGGGAACGTCTTGGGCAACACTGAAGCTTTCTTT. The encoded protein is CASSWTGNVLGNTEAFF.

The J gene is TRBJ2-5, the V gene TRBV6-6; 9 nucleotides match TRBD2. Germline V gene lookup returns CDR1 MNHNY and CDR2 SVGAGI (reference sequence). The CDR3 contains 15 residues. The trim removed 7 bases at V and 1 base at J, leaving 7 bases unmatched. CDR3 DNA: TGTGCCAGCACCACGGCGCGGGGGGGCCAAGAGACCCAGTACTTC. Its protein product is CASTTARGGQETQYF.

The chain uses TRBV6-5 and TRBJ1-3; D gene unclear. Germline V gene lookup returns CDR1 MNHEY and CDR2 SVGAGI. The CDR3 extends over 14 amino acids. Trimming cost V 8 bases and J 0 bases, with 11 bases left between them. The CDR3 spells CASHRAGSGNTIYF. The CDR3 nucleotides are TGTGCCAGCCATAGGGCGGGCTCTGGAAACACCATATATTTT.

This clone occurred a few times. The rearrangement joins TRBV5-4 to TRBJ1-2; possibly TRBD1 for D (6 bases). From germline, CDR1 is SGHNT and CDR2 YYREEE (reference sequence). V was trimmed by 1 base and J by 4 bases, leaving 14 bases between them. The CDR3 length is 15 residues. For the CDR3, the DNA is TGTGCCAGCAGCTTGCAGGGGAAGGATCCCTATGGCTACACCTTC. Translating gives CASSLQGKDPYGYTF.

Worth noting for this clone: The same CDR3 also results from other DNA sequences found in this sample. The chain carries TRBV18 and TRBJ2-3; D unresolved. CDR1 and CDR2 from the germline V gene are KGHSH and LQKENI. The V end was cut by 3 bases, the J end by 1 base, with 5 bases between. CDR3 length: 13 residues. The CDR3 is CASSPGGTDTQYF. CDR3 DNA sequence: TGTGCCAGCTCACCGGGCGGCACAGATACGCAGTATTTT.

This chain connects TRBV18 to TRBJ1-4, with unresolved D. The CDR3 has 14 residues. Between the trimmed V and J ends, which lost 0 bases and 6 bases, there was a span of 8 bases. Germline V gene data show CDR1 as KGHSH and CDR2 as LQKENI. CDR3 protein: CASSPPWGDEKLFF. CDR3 coding DNA: TGTGCCAGCTCACCACCGTGGGGAGATGAAAAACTGTTTTTT.

The V call is TRBV28, the J call TRBJ1-4; D might be TRBD1 (5 bases). V was shortened by 10 bases and J by 1 base, with 7 bases between the two germline ends. Germline V CDR1 and CDR2: MDHEN, SYDVKM. The CDR3 is 12 residues long. CDR3 DNA: TGTGCCATTCAGGGAACTAATGAAAAACTGTTTTTT. Translated: CAIQGTNEKLFF.

The J gene is TRBJ1-2, the V gene TRBV30, with 9 bases that match TRBD1. This CDR3 has 14 amino acids. Germline loops: CDR1 GTSNPN, CDR2 SVGIG (reference sequence). J gave up 2 bases and V 4 bases, and 5 bases lay outside the gene matches. The CDR3 loop is CAWTSGQGNYGYTF. CDR3 nucleotides: TGTGCCTGGACTTCTGGACAGGGGAACTATGGCTACACCTTC. The variable domain in full, completed from reference TRBV30 and TRBJ1-2, reads SQTIHQWPATLVQPVGSPLSLECTVEGTSNPNLYWYRQAAGRGLQLLFYSVGIGQISSEVPQNLSASRPQDRQFILSSKKLLLSDSGFYLCAWTSGQGNYGYTFGSGTRLTVV.